What follows describes a single T cell receptor (beta chain). The data belong to a study of T cell responses to AZD1222 COVID-19 vaccine. V lost 2 bases and J lost 2, with 17 bases in between. CDR1 is LGHNA, CDR2 YNFKEQ, per germline. This CDR3 is built from 17 residues. The protocol was immunoSEQ multiplex PCR, while the TCRdb copy is restricted to in-frame clones and leaves out a portion. The sample records roughly 160,000 clones, approximately 94% being singletons. The receptor was derived from an adult in good health. The chain is built from TRBV4-2 and TRBJ2-3; D may match TRBD1 or TRBD2 (6 bases each). Sequenced material: peripheral blood, taken on day 0 of AZD1222 vaccination. The CDR3 DNA reads TGTGCCAGCAGCCAATTCAGCGGAGGGGGGTCCACAGATACGCAGTATTTT. Protein sequence: CASSQFSGGGSTDTQYF.